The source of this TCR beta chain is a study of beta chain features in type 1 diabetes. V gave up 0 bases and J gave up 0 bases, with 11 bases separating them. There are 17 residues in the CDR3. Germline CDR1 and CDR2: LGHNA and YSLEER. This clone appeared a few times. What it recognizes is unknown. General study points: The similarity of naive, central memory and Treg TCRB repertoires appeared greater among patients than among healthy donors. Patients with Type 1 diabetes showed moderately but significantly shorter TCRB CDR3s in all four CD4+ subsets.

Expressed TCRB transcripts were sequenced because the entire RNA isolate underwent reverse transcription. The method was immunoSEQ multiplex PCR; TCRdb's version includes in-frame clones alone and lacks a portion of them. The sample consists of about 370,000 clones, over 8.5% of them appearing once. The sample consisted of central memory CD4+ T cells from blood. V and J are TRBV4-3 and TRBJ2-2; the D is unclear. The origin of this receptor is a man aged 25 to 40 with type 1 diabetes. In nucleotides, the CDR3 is TGCGCCAGCAGCCAAGATCTTAGGGCGGCGAACACCGGGGAGCTGTTTTTT. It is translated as CASSQDLRAANTGELFF.